A single sample gave rise to the 12 T cell receptor beta chains below, sequenced in a study of blood T cell repertoires in COVID-19. Profiled with immunoSEQ multiplex PCR; TCRdb holds only in-frame clones, not every one. The table has around 70,000 clones, 80% seen once. The specimen was peripheral blood. These receptors were obtained from a human donor in a cohort sampled during active COVID-19.

This chain links TRBV12-3 or TRBV12-4 with TRBJ2-7; tentative D call: TRBD1 (6 bases). Deletions cut 4 bases from V and 3 bases from J, with 10 bases between. CDR3 length: 13 amino acids. CDR3 sequence: CASSSPGHYEQYF. The CDR3 DNA reads as TGTGCCAGCAGTTCCCCGGGACACTACGAGCAGTACTTC.

The chain uses TRBV19 and TRBJ2-1, with D possibly TRBD2 on 6 matching bases. CDR3 length equals 17 residues. Germline values: CDR1 LNHDA, CDR2 SQIVND (reference sequence). Trimming cost V 6 bases and J 0 bases, with 18 bases left between them. CDR3 amino acids: CASRARRAGNSYNEQFF. The DNA for the CDR3 is TGTGCCAGTAGGGCCCGGAGGGCAGGGAACTCCTACAATGAGCAGTTCTTC.

The chain uses TRBV9 and TRBJ2-5; the D gene is possibly TRBD1 (6 bases). The length of the CDR3 is 17 residues. The V gene's germline CDR1 is SGDLS and CDR2 YYNGEE. V was trimmed by 0 bases and J by 2 bases, leaving 17 bases between them. CDR3 amino acids: CASSVGLSQGRQETQYF. The CDR3 region has the DNA TGTGCCAGCAGCGTAGGCCTGTCACAGGGCCGACAAGAGACCCAGTACTTC.

The chain carries TRBV15 and TRBJ2-5; maybe TRBD1 (6 bases). The CDR3 runs 16 residues. Between the trimmed V and J ends, which lost 5 bases and 1 base, there was a span of 17 bases. CDR1 and CDR2 (germline): LNHNV, YYDKDF (reference sequence). The CDR3 DNA reads as TGTGCCACCAGCCCCTTCGCGGGCAGGGGCCAAGAGACCCAGTACTTC. This encodes CATSPFAGRGQETQYF.

The V gene is TRBV14, the J gene TRBJ2-3; TRBD2 aligns across 8 bases. Losses at the gene ends were 2 bases for V and 0 bases for J; bases not matched to a gene: 10. This CDR3 has 18 residues. Germline values: CDR1 SGHDN, CDR2 FVKESK. DNA of the CDR3: TGTGCCAGCAGCCAACCCCGGAGGGCTAGCGGGAGCACAGATACGCAGTATTTT. Amino acids: CASSQPRRASGSTDTQYF. The whole variable domain, filled in from reference TRBV14 and TRBJ2-3, reads EAGVTQFPSHSVIEKGQTVTLRCDPISGHDNLYWYRRVMGKEIKFLLHFVKESKQDESGMPNNRFLAERTGGTYSTLKVQPAELEDSGVYFCASSQPRRASGSTDTQYFGPGTRLTVL.

The chain combines TRBV5-1 with TRBJ2-1, with D tentatively TRBD1 (6 bases). The CDR3 extends over 15 amino acids. The germline gives CDR1 SGHRS, CDR2 YFSETQ. V was clipped by 0 bases and J by 3 bases, with 10 bases between them. The CDR3 region is CASSLAQGSYNEQFF. The CDR3 DNA follows: TGCGCCAGCAGCTTGGCACAGGGAAGCTACAATGAGCAGTTCTTC.

The gene calls are TRBV6-5 and TRBJ2-1, with 7 bases that match TRBD1. In germline, CDR1 is MNHEY, CDR2 SVGAGI. CDR3 length: 15 residues. V lost 6 bases and J lost 0; bases outside the gene matches: 5. CDR3 DNA: TGTGCCAGCAGGCCGACAGGGAGCTCCTACAATGAGCAGTTCTTC. Amino acid sequence: CASRPTGSSYNEQFF.

This clone was observed a few times. This chain joins TRBV27 and TRBJ2-3; D perhaps matches TRBD2 (6 bases). The V and J ends lost 6 bases and 3 bases respectively, with 13 bases between them. In germline, CDR1 is MNHEY, CDR2 SMNVEV (reference sequence). The CDR3 extends over 14 amino acids. The CDR3 DNA follows: TGTGCCAGCAGCCCGTGGGCGGGGACAGATACGCAGTATTTT. Protein product: CASSPWAGTDTQYF.

This clone was found a few times. The chain has TRBV3-1 (or the pseudogene TRBV3-2) and TRBJ2-6, with D perhaps matching TRBD1 (5 bases). CDR1 is LGHDT, CDR2 YNNKEL, per germline (reference sequence). V shed 0 bases and J shed 3 bases, with 12 bases lying between them. The CDR3 has 17 residues. CDR3 region: CASSQESPGLGANVLTF. As DNA, the CDR3 is TGTGCCAGCAGCCAAGAGTCCCCAGGGCTTGGGGCCAACGTCCTGACTTTC.

The chain is built from TRBV5-1 and TRBJ1-2, with D tentatively TRBD1 (6 bases). Germline V gene lookup returns CDR1 SGHRS and CDR2 YFSETQ. The CDR3 contains 13 residues. V shed 7 bases and J shed 4 bases, with 14 bases lying between them. Here the CDR3 reads CASSGVRGYGYTF. The CDR3 DNA is TGCGCCAGCTCAGGGGTACGCGGCTATGGCTACACCTTC.

This chain joins TRBV6-2 or TRBV6-3 and TRBJ2-7; D ambiguous. This CDR3 contains 13 residues. V lost 6 bases to trimming and J lost 2 bases, with 11 bases between them. The germline gives CDR1 MNHEY, CDR2 SVGEGT. The CDR3 spells CASSRAGTYEQYF. The CDR3 DNA reads as TGTGCCAGCAGCCGCGCAGGAACCTACGAGCAGTACTTC.

A single count supports this clone. The chain recombines TRBV19 with TRBJ1-2; D unclear. CDR1 is LNHDA and CDR2 is SQIVND in the germline V gene (reference sequence). V lost 6 bases and J lost 0, with 8 bases in between. The CDR3 spans 13 residues. CDR3 in amino acids: CASSRQANYGYTF. In DNA, the CDR3 is TGTGCCAGTAGCAGACAAGCTAACTATGGCTACACCTTC.